This T cell receptor beta chain was sequenced during a study of blood T cells in healthy people across ages. Worth noting for this clonotype: This may come from a read error, since a much larger clone is one base off.

Together with a sample-barcoded 5' primer, a J-beta primer mix was included in a second PCR lasting about 7 to 11 cycles. TCRdb re-called the 5' RACE reads through MiXCR, storing one row per CDR3 protein. This table holds around 1,500,000 distinct CDR3 sequences, about 30% found once. CDR3 size: 13 residues. CDR1 and CDR2 from the germline V gene are DFQATT and SNEGSKA (reference sequence). The chain combines TRBV20-1 with TRBJ2-5; either TRBD1 or TRBD2 may fit D (5 bases each). The sample was blood. The receptor comes from a woman aged 25 to 39 in good health. The chain's CDR3 is CCARDHYEETQYF. In DNA, the CDR3 is TGCTGTGCTAGGGACCACTACGAAGAGACCCAGTACTTC.